This TCR beta chain was found in a study of early T cells in non-severe SARS-CoV-2 infection. In the study overall: The authors sequenced bulk RNA from unsorted whole blood, leaving chains unpaired.

A remark on this clonotype: Its specificity is unknown.

Unique molecular identifiers were affixed to single, distinct cDNA molecules. TCRdb fed the 5' RACE reads into MiXCR, producing one record per CDR3 protein. Of roughly 80,000 distinct CDR3 sequences listed, about 14% were seen once; the top ten hold around 12%. Germline assignment: CDR1 SGHRS and CDR2 YFSETQ. The CDR3 sequence is 14 residues long. The V end lost 2 bases, the J end lost 0 bases, and 8 bases lay between the germline ends. Study-wide points: Private and CD4 specificities were missed by VDJdb matching, which favored anti-spike CD8 responses.

Sequenced: whole blood. The sequence was collected from an adult who was a healthcare worker with PCR-confirmed SARS-CoV-2 infection or an uninfected control (not recorded which). The chain combines TRBV5-1 with TRBJ1-1; D uncertain. Written as DNA, the CDR3 is TGCGCCAGCAGCTTACCCACACTGAACACTGAAGCTTTCTTT. Amino acids: CASSLPTLNTEAFF.